This T cell receptor (beta chain) is drawn from a study of shared clonotypes between healthy human individuals. CDR3 length: 13 amino acids. Germline loops: CDR1 SGHDN, CDR2 FVKESK. The germline V and J ends were trimmed by 4 bases and 2 bases, with 9 bases remaining between them. Measured with immunoSEQ multiplex PCR; TCRdb has only the in-frame clones, and not every one. The repertoire consists of about 1,900,000 clones, with just under 95% occurring once and the leading ten covering around 1%. Naive CD8 cells, CD45RO-negative and positively selected for CCR7, excluded terminally differentiated effector memory CD45RA+ cells. Regarding this clone: Its specificity is not known.

Study outcomes and limitations: Limitation of the genetic and exposure-history diversity represented came from the few donors.

The chain links TRBV14 to TRBJ2-7, with D unresolved. The sample consisted of naive CD8+ T cells sorted from blood. The TCR was taken from a man aged 18 to 30 in good health. The CDR3 DNA reads as TGTGCCAGCAGCCTCGGCCTTACCTACGAGCAGTACTTC. Translation: CASSLGLTYEQYF.